One and the same sample provided the 30 T cell receptor beta chains below, sequenced in a study of tumor and adjacent non-tumor tissue in lung cancer. This sample's RNA came from whole unsorted tissue. This non-tumor lung sample came from over 3 cm beyond the tumor edge. Three rounds of nested PCR, following a modified ARM-PCR protocol, produced the TCRbeta library. TCRdb recomputed calls from the multiplex PCR reads with MiXCR, one row per CDR3 protein. The table shows approximately 120,000 distinct CDR3 sequences, with about 64% occurring only once. Material for sequencing was distant non-tumor lung tissue. These receptors originate from a man between 60 and 75 years old with non-small cell lung cancer.

The rearrangement joins TRBV29-1 to TRBJ2-1; 13 bases are shared with TRBD2. Trimming took 7 bases from V and 7 from J; bases not matched to a gene: 19. Germline CDR1 and CDR2: SQVTM and ANQGSEA. This CDR3 region has 18 residues. The CDR3 loop reads CSAQTVPGLAGSHNEQFF. The CDR3 nucleotides are TGCAGCGCACAGACAGTCCCGGGACTAGCGGGATCCCATAATGAGCAGTTCTTC.

This clonotype has at least ten counts. V usage is TRBV29-1 and J usage is TRBJ2-1; D may correspond to TRBD1 or TRBD2 (5 bases each). Trimming shortened V by 6 bases and J by 5 bases, and 11 bases separated the two germline ends. CDR1 and CDR2 (germline): SQVTM, ANQGSEA. The CDR3 runs to 12 residues. In DNA form, the CDR3 reads TGCAGCGTCAATGGGGACGACAATGAGCAGTTCTTC. It is translated as CSVNGDDNEQFF.

Points on this clonotype: One junction end disagrees with the germline gene, perhaps due to a read error. The chain joins TRBV6-5 to TRBJ2-6, with 10 bases aligning to TRBD1. The germline CDR1 and CDR2 sequences are MNHEY and SVGAGI. The length of the CDR3 is 19 residues. The CDR3 sequence: CACSYYDRGPTSGANVLTF. In nucleotides, the CDR3 is TGCGCCTGCAGTTATTACGACAGGGGGCCGACCTCTGGGGCCAACGTCCTGACTTTC.

This clonotype has just a few counts. A much larger clone is a single base away; this may be a read error. The chain uses TRBV12-3 or TRBV12-4 and TRBJ2-3; tentative D call: TRBD1 (7 bases). The CDR3 sequence is 13 residues long. V was clipped by 7 bases and J by 8 bases, with 16 bases between them. The CDR3 sequence: CASISRQGGTQYF. The DNA for the CDR3 is TGTGCCAGCATCAGCCGACAGGGAGGTACGCAGTATTTT.

Note on this clonotype: Mismatch with germline at one junction end may stem from a read error. The chain is built from TRBV29-1 and TRBJ2-1, with D perhaps assigned TRBD1 or TRBD2 (5 bases each). Germline values: CDR1 SQVTM, CDR2 ANQGSEA. This CDR3 has 18 residues. The CDR3 is CSVEDGTSSSRAYNEQFF. As DNA, the CDR3 is TGCAGCGTTGAAGATGGGACCTCATCCAGCCGGGCCTACAACGAGCAGTTCTTC.

This clonotype has a handful of counts. The chain joins TRBV20-1 to TRBJ2-7, with D possibly being TRBD1 or TRBD2 (5 bases each). Trimming pared 2 bases from V and 6 bases from J, leaving 17 bases between. The CDR3 loop spans 14 amino acids. Per the germline V gene, CDR1 is DFQATT and CDR2 is SNEGSKA (reference sequence). The CDR3 bases are TGCAGTGCTAGATATCCTGGGGGATTACGCGAGCAGTACTTC. This gives the protein CSARYPGGLREQYF.

This clonotype was picked up a small number of times. This sequence joins TRBV2 and TRBJ1-5; D remains ambiguous. The CDR3 sequence is 14 residues long. Deletions cut 6 bases from V and 1 base from J, with 10 bases between. The germline V gene encodes CDR1 SNHLY and CDR2 FYNNEI. The CDR3 nucleotides are TGTGCCAGCAGCGAGGAGCGGAGCAATCAGCCCCAGCATTTT. Its translation is CASSEERSNQPQHF.

This clonotype appeared once. The germline gene is not matched at one end of the junction; a read error may be the cause. V is TRBV11-3 and J is TRBJ2-3; D is unclear. This CDR3 has 13 residues. Germline-derived CDR1 and CDR2 are SGHNT and YENEEA. The CDR3 sequence: CASRRDSTATQYF. The CDR3 nucleotides are TGTGCCAGTAGAAGGGATAGCACAGCTACGCAGTATTTC.

Of note for this clonotype: With a much larger clone just one base away, this may be a read error. The genes are TRBV30 and TRBJ2-1; possible D gene TRBD2, 6 bases. Germline CDR1 reads GTSNPN; CDR2 reads SVGIG (reference sequence). The length of the CDR3 is 16 residues. CDR3 coding DNA: TGTGACTGGAGGCAGGTCAGTAGCGGCCCCTACAATGAGCAGTTCTTC. As protein: CDWRQVSSGPYNEQFF.

Turning to this clonotype: This may come from a read error, since a much larger clone is one base off. The chain joins TRBV25-1 to TRBJ2-5, with D hard to call. The germline V gene has CDR1 MGHDK and CDR2 SYGVNS. The V end was cut by 6 bases, the J end by 7 bases, with 15 bases between. The CDR3 is 13 amino acids. Here the CDR3 DNA reads TGTGCCAGCAGCGCCGTGGGGATGGGGACCCAGTACTTC. Its translation is CASSAVGMGTQYF.

This clonotype was seen only a few times. With a much larger clone just one base away, this may be a read error. This chain links TRBV5-5 with TRBJ1-1; no definite D call. This CDR3 region has 15 residues. Germline V gene data show CDR1 as SGHKS and CDR2 as YYEKEE (reference sequence). Here the CDR3 reads CVSSLGPLWLGEAFF. CDR3 sequence (DNA): TGTGTCAGCAGCTTGGGCCCTCTGTGGCTCGGTGAAGCTTTCTTT.

Many counts were recorded for this clonotype. At one boundary the junction diverges from the germline segment, which might be a read error. The chain links TRBV5-4 to TRBJ2-5; TRBD2 aligns across 7 bases. The CDR3 loop spans 14 amino acids. Germline V gene sequence: CDR1 SGHNT, CDR2 YYREEE (reference sequence). As DNA, the CDR3 is TGTGCCAGCAGCTTGGCTCTAGCGGAAGAGACCCAGTGCTTC. Translating gives CASSLALAEETQCF.

About this clonotype itself: A much larger clonotype is one base distant, so this may be a read error. The chain combines TRBV5-1 with TRBJ2-3, with 9 bases that match TRBD1. The V gene's germline CDR1 is SGHRS and CDR2 YFSETQ. This CDR3 spans 15 amino acids. J was trimmed by 4 bases and V by 8 bases; bases with no gene match: 11. CDR3 sequence (DNA): TGCGCCAGGAGGAGGACAGGGGCGCTAGCAGATACGCAGTATTTT. This translates into CARRRTGALADTQYF.

This clonotype has ten or more counts. The chain couples TRBV29-1 to TRBJ2-2, with D unresolved. The CDR3 runs to 13 residues. Germline CDR1 and CDR2: SQVTM and ANQGSEA. V was trimmed by 4 bases and J by 4 bases, leaving 10 bases between them. The CDR3 DNA reads TGCAGCGTTGCGTCTGTGGGCACCGGGGAGCTGTTTTTT. It yields the protein CSVASVGTGELFF.

As to this clonotype: A much larger clone sits a single nucleotide away, making a read error possible. The chain recombines TRBV20-1 with TRBJ1-4; D is unclear. This CDR3 comprises 13 residues. Germline V CDR1 and CDR2: DFQATT, SNEGSKA (reference sequence). V lost 0 bases and J lost 8, with 10 bases in between. CDR3 nucleotides: TGCAGTGCTAGAGACTCAGGACGCGAAAAACTGTTTTTT. Translation: CSARDSGREKLFF.

The J gene is TRBJ2-1, the V gene TRBV20-1; the D gene is possibly TRBD2 (6 bases). V was shortened by 8 bases and J by 10 bases, with 27 bases between the two germline ends. The CDR3 runs 15 residues. Germline CDR1 DFQATT, CDR2 SNEGSKA (reference sequence). The CDR3 here is CSLLPAELSGGEQFF. The CDR3 nucleotides read TGCAGTTTATTACCCGCGGAACTTTCCGGGGGAGAGCAGTTCTTC.

The V and J genes are TRBV6-1 and TRBJ2-7; D is perhaps TRBD2 (6 bases). Germline-derived CDR1 and CDR2 are MNHNS and SASEGT. V was trimmed by 6 bases and J by 3 bases, leaving 12 bases between them. The length of the CDR3 is 13 residues. This CDR3 is CASSAGSHYEQYF. The DNA of the CDR3 is TGTGCCAGCAGCGCCGGGAGTCACTACGAGCAGTACTTC.

Comments on this clonotype: Germline and junction disagree at one end, which may indicate a read error. V gene TRBV18 combines with J gene TRBJ2-1; 7 bases map to TRBD1. Germline CDR1 is KGHSH and CDR2 is LQKENI. This CDR3 contains 14 residues. The DNA of the CDR3 is TGTTCCAGCTCACCAAGGGGGCAGGGCAATGAGCAGTTCTTC. It is translated as CSSSPRGQGNEQFF.

The gene calls are TRBV4-2 and TRBJ2-4, with 7 bases matching TRBD2. Unmatched junction bases numbered 20, after V lost 9 bases and J lost 0 bases. The CDR3 contains 19 residues. Germline lookup yields CDR1 LGHNA and CDR2 YNFKEQ. CDR3 loop: CARNQEQASGSLAKNIQYF. As DNA, the CDR3 is TGTGCCAGGAACCAAGAGCAGGCTAGCGGATCGTTAGCCAAAAACATTCAGTACTTC.

This clonotype was seen at least ten times. The gene calls are TRBV6-6 and TRBJ1-2, with 11 nucleotides matching TRBD1. Germline CDR1 MNHNY, CDR2 SVGAGI (reference sequence). The CDR3 covers 15 residues. Trimming took 4 bases from V and 8 from J; bases not matched to a gene: 9. The CDR3 DNA reads as TGTGCCAGCAGTTCGCAACTCGGACAGGGGGCCGGCTACACCTTC. The encoded protein is CASSSQLGQGAGYTF.

On this clonotype itself: This may be a read error, as it is one base from a much larger clone. This chain links TRBV28 with TRBJ2-1; D remains unclear. Trimming cost V 7 bases and J 4 bases, with 5 bases left between them. CDR3 length: 11 residues. Germline CDR1 reads MDHEN; CDR2 reads SYDVKM. The CDR3 sequence: CASISYNEQFF. The CDR3 region has the DNA TGTGCCAGCATATCTTACAATGAGCAGTTCTTC.

A word on this clonotype: An end of the junction does not agree with germline; a read error may underlie this. The chain has TRBV12-3 or TRBV12-4 and TRBJ2-6; TRBD1 matches at 7 bases. The CDR3 contains 15 residues. Written as DNA, the CDR3 is TGTGTCAGCAGCCGGGACAGCTCTGGGGCCAACGTCCTGACTTTC. Translating gives CVSSRDSSGANVLTF.

Details on this clonotype: An end of the junction differs from the germline gene, which may be a read error. The V call is TRBV11-1, the J call TRBJ2-7; 14 bases agree with TRBD2. The CDR3 loop spans 17 amino acids. The germline gives CDR1 SGHAT, CDR2 FQDESV (reference sequence). The chain's CDR3 is CVSGPGLAGGLSYEQYF. The CDR3 nucleotides read TGTGTCAGCGGCCCCGGACTAGCGGGGGGACTCTCCTACGAGCAGTACTTC.

A word on this clonotype: One end of the junction is discordant with germline, which a read error may explain. The V gene is TRBV4-1, the J gene TRBJ1-6; D might be TRBD1 (6 bases). The CDR3 has 16 residues. Germline CDR1 MGHRA, CDR2 YSYEKL. CDR3 sequence: CACSQGVQGRSSPLHF. The CDR3 DNA is TGCGCCTGCAGCCAAGGGGTACAGGGACGATCTTCACCCCTACACTTT.

On this clonotype: This CDR3 is missing its conserved last phenylalanine or tryptophan, likely due to a read error. The chain combines TRBV4-1 with TRBJ1-5, with TRBD1 matching over 7 bases. With the DNA end fitting TRBJ2-3 better, the J assignment may be wrong. CDR1 and CDR2 (germline): MGHRA, YSYEKL. This CDR3 is built from 12 residues. Here the CDR3 DNA reads TGCGTCAGCAGCCAAGGGGGCCAGCCCCAGTATCTT. Encoded protein: CVSSQGGQPQYL.

Notes on this clonotype: The junction and the germline gene differ at one end; a read error may be behind it. The chain recombines TRBV11-3 with TRBJ1-2; D gene unclear. Germline CDR1 SGHNT, CDR2 YENEEA. This CDR3 has 13 residues. This chain's CDR3 is CASNLARLGGYIF. CDR3 coding DNA: TGTGCCAGCAACTTAGCCAGGTTGGGTGGCTACATCTTC.

This clonotype was counted ten times or more. The V and J genes are TRBV14 and TRBJ2-1, with 13 bases identical to TRBD2. CDR3 length: 16 residues. The germline V gene has CDR1 SGHDN and CDR2 FVKESK. V was pared by 1 base and J by 4 bases, with 1 base of the junction left unmatched. CDR3 protein: CASSQGGLAGYNEQFF. The CDR3 DNA reads as TGTGCCAGCAGCCAAGGGGGACTAGCGGGGTACAATGAGCAGTTCTTC.

Comments on this clonotype: The missing conserved phenylalanine or tryptophan at the end of this CDR3 makes a read error likely. The rearrangement uses TRBV28 and TRBJ2-7; 9 bases line up with TRBD2. Germline CDR1 reads MDHEN; CDR2 reads SYDVKM. J gave up 4 bases and V 1 base, and 5 bases lay outside the gene matches. The CDR3 contains 15 residues. CDR3 bases: TGTGCCAGCAGTTTATTTAGGACTAGCGATTACGAGCAGTACTCC. This translates into CASSLFRTSDYEQYS.

This clonotype appeared a few times. The V and J genes are TRBV7-9 and TRBJ2-1, with a possible D match to TRBD2 (6 bases). With 5 bases removed from V and 0 bases from J, the gap between germline ends came to 11 bases. This CDR3 region has 15 residues. The germline V gene has CDR1 SEHNR and CDR2 FQNEAQ (reference sequence). CDR3 in amino acids: CASSPGGDSYNEQFF. The CDR3, as DNA: TGTGCCAGCAGCCCTGGAGGGGACTCCTACAATGAGCAGTTCTTC.

This clonotype was counted a few times. At one boundary the junction diverges from the germline segment, which might be a read error. V is TRBV11-2 and J is TRBJ2-3, with D uncertain. Germline V lookup: CDR1 SGHAT, CDR2 FQNNGV. This CDR3 has 14 amino acids. The CDR3 is CTSSLLGSTDTQYF. CDR3 sequence (DNA): TGTACCAGCAGCTTACTCGGCAGTACAGATACGCAGTATTTT.